This T cell receptor (beta chain) was captured by sequencing in a study of blood T cell repertoires in COVID-19. Data came from immunoSEQ multiplex PCR; TCRdb stores just in-frame clones and leaves some out. The sample lists about 140,000 clones; roughly 85% were seen once. This clone turned up a few times. This CDR3 region has 12 residues. Trimming shortened V by 4 bases and J by 6 bases, and 10 bases separated the two germline ends. The germline CDR1 and CDR2 sequences are SNHLY and FYNNEI. The sequencing input was peripheral blood. The gene calls are TRBV2 and TRBJ2-7; tentative D call: TRBD1 (5 bases). This TCR came from a man aged 50-59 years with acute or convalescent COVID-19. CDR3 coding DNA: TGTGCCAGCAGTGTCCAAGGGGCCGAGCAGTACTTC. It encodes CASSVQGAEQYF.